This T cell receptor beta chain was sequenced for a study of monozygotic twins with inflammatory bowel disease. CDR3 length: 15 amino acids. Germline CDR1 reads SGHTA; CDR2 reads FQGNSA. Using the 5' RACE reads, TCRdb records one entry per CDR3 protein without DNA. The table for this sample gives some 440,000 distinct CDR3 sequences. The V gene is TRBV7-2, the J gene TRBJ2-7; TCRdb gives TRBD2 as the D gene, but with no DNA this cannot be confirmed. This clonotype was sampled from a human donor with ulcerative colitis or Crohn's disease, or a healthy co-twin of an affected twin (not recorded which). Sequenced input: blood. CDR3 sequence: CASSPQGLAGYEQYF.